Listed here are 18 T cell receptor beta chains from one sample, sequenced in a study of lymphopenia after photon versus proton radiotherapy. The table came from immunoSEQ multiplex PCR; TCRdb's copy has only in-frame clones and leaves some out. The sample yields tens of thousands of clones, 85% seen once. Sequencing used peripheral blood, obtained from a patient treated with photon-based radiotherapy. All receptors come from a man between 60 and 70 years old with pancreatic cancer.

The chain carries TRBV19 and TRBJ2-3; D uncertain. Trimming shortened V by 5 bases and J by 4 bases, and 16 bases separated the two germline ends. Germline values: CDR1 LNHDA, CDR2 SQIVND (reference sequence). The CDR3 totals 15 residues. The CDR3 region is CASSFVPSVADTQYF. The CDR3 DNA sequence: TGTGCCAGTAGTTTCGTCCCGTCAGTGGCAGATACGCAGTATTTT.

The chain carries TRBV9 and TRBJ2-1; 11 bases line up with TRBD2. The V and J ends lost 2 bases and 11 bases, in that order; junction bases with no gene match: 6. The CDR3 runs 14 residues. Germline V gene sequence: CDR1 SGDLS, CDR2 YYNGEE. The CDR3 loop reads CASSVGTSGPQQFF. The CDR3 DNA reads as TGTGCCAGCAGCGTCGGGACTAGCGGCCCTCAGCAGTTCTTC. The whole variable domain, filled in from reference TRBV9 and TRBJ2-1, reads DSGVTQTPKHLITATGQRVTLRCSPRSGDLSVYWYQQSLDQGLQFLIQYYNGEERAKGNILERFSAQQFPDLHSELNLSSLELGDSALYFCASSVGTSGPQQFFGPGTRLTVL.

The rearrangement uses TRBV7-9 and TRBJ1-5; a possible D gene is TRBD1 (5 bases). This CDR3 is built from 16 residues. V was shortened by 2 bases and J by 3 bases, with 14 bases between the two germline ends. Looked up from germline, CDR1 is SEHNR and CDR2 is FQNEAQ (reference sequence). The CDR3 loop reads CASSLYPDRSNQPQHF. The CDR3 region has the DNA TGTGCCAGCAGCTTATATCCCGACAGATCCAATCAGCCCCAGCATTTT.

The sample holds a few counts of this clone. The V gene is TRBV5-6, the J gene TRBJ1-3; no firm D call. The CDR3 totals 12 residues. Germline V CDR1 and CDR2: SGHDT, YYEEEE. V lost 4 bases and J 4 bases, leaving 6 bases between the germline ends. Written as DNA, the CDR3 is TGTGCCAGCAGCGGAGGGGGAAACACCATATATTTT. This codes for CASSGGGNTIYF.

The chain recombines TRBV5-6 with TRBJ1-5; a possible D gene is TRBD1 (5 bases). In germline, CDR1 is SGHDT, CDR2 YYEEEE. This CDR3 has 16 amino acids. The ends were cut back, 3 bases at V and 2 bases at J, with 15 bases in the middle. The CDR3 nucleotides are TGTGCCAGCAGCTACAGGAGTTGCAATGGCAATCAGCCCCAGCATTTT. It codes for CASSYRSCNGNQPQHF.

A few counts support this clone. The V and J genes are TRBV7-9 and TRBJ2-7; no firm D call. Germline values: CDR1 SEHNR, CDR2 FQNEAQ (reference sequence). Trimming left V 0 bases short and J 2 bases short, with 11 bases between. The CDR3 spans 15 residues. Here the CDR3 DNA reads TGTGCCAGCAGCTTAGCCGGCGGACGGCCCTACGAGCAGTACTTC. It translates to CASSLAGGRPYEQYF.

This chain connects TRBV11-3 to TRBJ2-3, with D unclear. Trimming removed 1 base from V and 0 bases from J, with 2 bases in between. The CDR3 contains 13 residues. The germline V gene encodes CDR1 SGHNT and CDR2 YENEEA. CDR3 region: CASSLGSTDTQYF. The CDR3 region has the DNA TGTGCCAGCAGCTTAGGCAGCACAGATACGCAGTATTTT.

This clone is judged hyperexpanded. This chain uses TRBV30 with TRBJ2-3, with D possibly TRBD2 on 6 matching bases. With 4 bases removed from V and 4 bases from J, the gap between germline ends came to 15 bases. Germline CDR1 is GTSNPN and CDR2 is SVGIG (reference sequence). CDR3 length equals 14 residues. CDR3 loop: CAWILAGPADTQYF. CDR3 coding DNA: TGTGCCTGGATCCTTGCGGGGCCCGCAGATACGCAGTATTTT.

The CDR3, as DNA: TGTGCCAGCAGTCGAGGGTCGGGTCAAGAGACCCAGTACTTC. It specifies CASSRGSGQETQYF. This rearrangement joins TRBV6-6 to TRBJ2-5, with a weak D call TRBD2 (5 bases). The CDR3 is made up of 14 amino acids. CDR1 is MNHNY, CDR2 SVGAGI, per germline (reference sequence). Trimming shortened V by 5 bases and J by 2 bases, and 12 bases separated the two germline ends.

V usage is TRBV2 and J usage is TRBJ1-1, with unresolved D. The CDR3 contains 11 residues. Germline loops: CDR1 SNHLY, CDR2 FYNNEI. The V end lost 10 bases, the J end lost 3 bases, and 9 bases lay between the germline ends. This chain's CDR3 is CATKGDTEAFF. CDR3 DNA: TGTGCCACCAAGGGCGACACTGAAGCTTTCTTT. Based on the CDR3 plus reference TRBV2 and TRBJ1-1, the full variable domain is EPEVTQTPSHQVTQMGQEVILRCVPISNHLYFYWYRQILGQKVEFLVSFYNNEISEKSEIFDDQFSVERPDGSNFTLKIRSTKLEDSAMYFCATKGDTEAFFGQGTRLTVV.

The genes are TRBV20-1 and TRBJ2-7; D remains ambiguous. V lost 5 bases and J 4 bases, leaving 9 bases between the germline ends. CDR3 length: 11 amino acids. Per germline, CDR1 DFQATT and CDR2 SNEGSKA (reference sequence). The CDR3 DNA is TGCAGTGCTCCAATGGCTTACGAGCAGTACTTC. This encodes CSAPMAYEQYF.

The rearrangement joins TRBV18 to TRBJ2-1, with TRBD2 matching over 11 bases. CDR1 and CDR2 from the germline V gene are KGHSH and LQKENI. J gave up 9 bases and V 6 bases, and 13 bases lay outside the gene matches. CDR3 length: 16 residues. The CDR3 bases are TGTGCCAGCTCCACCCGGGTAGCGGGGGGGCCGGGTGAGCAGTTCTTC. It encodes CASSTRVAGGPGEQFF.

The chain uses TRBV19 and TRBJ1-5; a possible D gene is TRBD1 (5 bases). CDR3 length equals 16 residues. V was pared by 7 bases and J by 3 bases, with 19 bases between. Germline CDR1 reads LNHDA; CDR2 reads SQIVND (reference sequence). CDR3 nucleotide sequence: TGTGCCAGTACCAAAATCGAACAGGTTAACAATCAGCCCCAGCATTTT. It codes for CASTKIEQVNNQPQHF.

This chain connects TRBV7-9 to TRBJ2-5; no firm D call. V was pared by 5 bases and J by 0 bases, with 4 bases between. The CDR3 extends over 12 amino acids. Per the germline V gene, CDR1 is SEHNR and CDR2 is FQNEAQ (reference sequence). The CDR3 reads CASSGYQETQYF. As DNA, the CDR3 is TGTGCCAGCAGCGGTTACCAAGAGACCCAGTACTTC.

The V gene is TRBV9, the J gene TRBJ1-6; D is unresolved. The germline V and J ends were trimmed by 5 bases and 0 bases, with 9 bases remaining between them. Germline loops: CDR1 SGDLS, CDR2 YYNGEE. The length of the CDR3 is 15 residues. CDR3 region: CASSERSSYNSPLHF. CDR3 sequence (DNA): TGTGCCAGCAGTGAGAGGAGCTCCTATAATTCACCCCTCCACTTT.

The chain uses TRBV18 and TRBJ2-1; 11 nucleotides agree with TRBD1. Germline V gene data show CDR1 as KGHSH and CDR2 as LQKENI. Trimming took 3 bases from V and 8 from J; bases not matched to a gene: 6. The CDR3 length is 15 residues. CDR3 sequence (DNA): TGTGCCAGCTCACCTCCGGGACAGGGGGTGGATGAGCAGTTCTTC. This gives the protein CASSPPGQGVDEQFF.

The V gene is TRBV4-2, the J gene TRBJ2-1; maybe TRBD2 (7 bases). This CDR3 contains 17 residues. Trimming pared 3 bases from V and 0 bases from J, leaving 15 bases between. The germline V gene has CDR1 LGHNA and CDR2 YNFKEQ. DNA of the CDR3: TGTGCCAGCAGCCAGACGACGGGGGGCAACTCCTACAATGAGCAGTTCTTC. Translation: CASSQTTGGNSYNEQFF.

The rearrangement joins TRBV11-1 to TRBJ2-7; a weak D match, TRBD2 (5 bases). Germline CDR1 SGHAT, CDR2 FQDESV (reference sequence). Trimming shortened V by 5 bases and J by 0 bases, and 8 bases separated the two germline ends. The CDR3 has 13 amino acids. In nucleotides, the CDR3 is TGTGCCAGCAGCCCGGGATACTCCTACGAGCAGTACTTC. Translating it yields CASSPGYSYEQYF.